This T cell receptor (beta chain) comes out of a study of T cells in Graves' hyperthyroidism and ophthalmopathy. Regarding the study as a whole: Through a model of 13 V-J features, ophthalmopathy was separated from stable hyperthyroidism. Also found in blood were most expanded thyroid clonotypes above 0.001.

There were TCR beta CDR3 regions amplified from RNA transcripts. TCR CDR3 regions were first amplified by RT-PCR with HTBI primers. MiXCR was run by TCRdb on the multiplex PCR reads, yielding one entry per CDR3 protein. The table has about 50,000 distinct CDR3 sequences, 49% seen once. At least ten counts were recorded for this clonotype. The antigen remains undetermined. Graves' hyperthyroidism without ophthalmopathy progression within 18 months was termed stable. The study left out patients who had uncontrolled infection, other autoimmune disease, pregnancy or lactation. The sequence was collected from a woman aged 50 to 60 with Graves' hyperthyroidism. Material: peripheral blood or thyroid tissue (not recorded which).

CDR3 region: CASRTGGAGQPQHF. The CDR3 nucleotides read TGTGCCAGTAGGACAGGGGGCGCGGGGCAGCCCCAGCATTTT. The V and J genes are TRBV19 and TRBJ1-5, with 10 bases that match TRBD1. The germline V gene encodes CDR1 LNHDA and CDR2 SQIVND (reference sequence). This CDR3 contains 14 residues. The trim removed 6 bases at V and 7 bases at J, leaving 6 bases unmatched.